Below, 21 T cell receptor beta chains from the same sample are listed, as sequenced in a study of Siglec-9 on CD8 T cells in melanoma. TCRdb's copy holds only in-frame clones and misses some; the assay was immunoSEQ multiplex PCR. The sample carries 36,000 or so clones, 80% to 85% recorded once. Material for sequencing was Siglec-9- CD8+ T cells sorted from blood. Source of these receptors: a human donor in good health.

The chain combines TRBV27 with TRBJ2-7; D uncertain. This CDR3 is built from 14 residues. Germline V gives CDR1 MNHEY, CDR2 SMNVEV (reference sequence). Trimming took off 2 bases at V and 4 bases at J, with 12 bases between the two ends. The CDR3 reads CASSLGQAGYEQYF. The CDR3 bases are TGTGCCAGCAGTTTAGGCCAGGCCGGATACGAGCAGTACTTC.

The chain joins TRBV9 to TRBJ2-1, with D unresolved. Germline V gene sequence: CDR1 SGDLS, CDR2 YYNGEE. This CDR3 comprises 12 residues. V lost 4 bases to trimming and J lost 8 bases, with 10 bases between them. The chain's CDR3 is CASSPTTDEQFF. In nucleotides, the CDR3 is TGTGCCAGCAGCCCGACCACGGATGAGCAGTTCTTC.

This clone was counted once. The chain links TRBV29-1 to TRBJ2-2; D may be TRBD1 (6 bases). Germline V gene data show CDR1 as SQVTM and CDR2 as ANQGSEA. The length of the CDR3 is 13 residues. V was trimmed by 6 bases and J by 5 bases, leaving 13 bases between them. Here the CDR3 DNA reads TGCAGCGTCGGTACAGGGAAAACCGGGGAGCTGTTTTTT. This gives the protein CSVGTGKTGELFF.

The chain joins TRBV6-5 to TRBJ2-1, with a weak D call TRBD2 (5 bases). The V gene's germline CDR1 is MNHEY and CDR2 SVGAGI. The V end was cut by 2 bases, the J end by 4 bases, with 6 bases between. This CDR3 is built from 13 residues. The CDR3 DNA reads as TGTGCCAGCAGTTACGGACTTTACAATGAGCAGTTCTTC. Its translation: CASSYGLYNEQFF.

V gene TRBV6-1 combines with J gene TRBJ1-1; D is undetermined. V was trimmed by 8 bases and J by 4 bases, leaving 17 bases between them. The CDR3 is 14 residues long. The V gene's germline CDR1 is MNHNS and CDR2 SASEGT. The CDR3 loop is CASRRLEEGTEAFF. In DNA, the CDR3 is TGTGCCAGCCGCCGACTCGAAGAGGGCACTGAAGCTTTCTTT.

The V and J genes are TRBV27 and TRBJ2-7, with D hard to call. This CDR3 has 13 residues. V was pared by 2 bases and J by 2 bases, with 7 bases between. Germline CDR1 and CDR2: MNHEY and SMNVEV (reference sequence). The CDR3: CASSLRPTYEQYF. DNA of the CDR3: TGTGCCAGCAGTTTACGTCCCACCTACGAGCAGTACTTC.

The J gene is TRBJ2-7, the V gene TRBV4-1, with D unclear. Trimming left V 1 base short and J 4 bases short, with 8 bases between. The V gene's germline CDR1 is MGHRA and CDR2 YSYEKL. The CDR3 is made up of 13 amino acids. Here the CDR3 reads CASSQGSAYEQYF. The CDR3 nucleotides read TGCGCCAGCAGCCAAGGGTCGGCTTACGAGCAGTACTTC.

V usage is TRBV4-2 and J usage is TRBJ2-5; TRBD1 might be the D (5 bases). Trimming removed 0 bases at V and 3 bases at J, with 11 bases between. There are 15 residues in the CDR3. The germline gives CDR1 LGHNA, CDR2 YNFKEQ. This CDR3 reads CASSQEGVSEETQYF. The DNA of the CDR3 is TGTGCCAGCAGCCAAGAAGGGGTCTCCGAAGAGACCCAGTACTTC.

The chain is built from TRBV27 and TRBJ2-1, with D perhaps TRBD1 (5 bases). Germline lookup yields CDR1 MNHEY and CDR2 SMNVEV (reference sequence). The CDR3 runs 13 residues. V was cut by 7 bases and J by 2 bases, with 9 bases left in between. CDR3 residues: CASIDRTYNEQFF. The CDR3 bases are TGTGCCAGCATAGACAGAACCTACAATGAGCAGTTCTTC.

The chain is built from TRBV19 and TRBJ2-7; D is tentatively TRBD1 or TRBD2 (5 bases each). The V end was cut by 6 bases, the J end by 3 bases, with 18 bases between. The germline V gene encodes CDR1 LNHDA and CDR2 SQIVND (reference sequence). The CDR3 runs 15 residues. The CDR3 here is CASRVGTQSGYEQYF. The CDR3 DNA is TGTGCCAGTAGGGTGGGGACCCAATCGGGCTACGAGCAGTACTTC.

The rearrangement links TRBV28 to TRBJ1-2; TRBD1 might be the D (5 bases). Trimming left V 2 bases short and J 5 bases short, with 15 bases between. This CDR3 is built from 15 residues. The germline V gene encodes CDR1 MDHEN and CDR2 SYDVKM. CDR3 in amino acids: CASSLDSGPLYGYTF. The CDR3, as DNA: TGTGCCAGCAGTTTAGACAGCGGGCCTCTATATGGCTACACCTTC.

By share of the sample, this clone is medium-sized. The genes are TRBV27 and TRBJ1-1; tentative D call: TRBD1 (5 bases). Germline V lookup: CDR1 MNHEY, CDR2 SMNVEV (reference sequence). Trimming removed 3 bases at V and 1 base at J, with 9 bases between. The CDR3 consists of 14 residues. The CDR3 sequence: CASSLNQGNTEAFF. CDR3 coding DNA: TGTGCCAGCAGTTTGAATCAGGGGAACACTGAAGCTTTCTTT.

This clone turned up a few times. The chain uses TRBV19 and TRBJ1-6, with 11 bases identical to TRBD1. The CDR3 contains 15 residues. Germline CDR1 LNHDA, CDR2 SQIVND (reference sequence). V lost 4 bases to trimming and J lost 7 bases; unmatched junction nucleotides: 3. DNA of the CDR3: TGTGCCAGTAGTACCCGGACAGGGGGCAATTCACCCCTCCACTTT. Translation gives CASSTRTGGNSPLHF.

This clone was detected a few times. This rearrangement joins TRBV5-4 to TRBJ1-2, with D perhaps matching TRBD1 (6 bases). V lost 0 bases and J lost 4, with 10 bases in between. The CDR3 contains 14 residues. The V gene's germline CDR1 is SGHNT and CDR2 YYREEE (reference sequence). The CDR3 loop reads CASSLGTASYGYTF. CDR3 sequence (DNA): TGTGCCAGCAGCTTGGGGACAGCGTCCTATGGCTACACCTTC.

The V call is TRBV27, the J call TRBJ2-6, with D uncertain. The CDR3 length is 14 residues. V shed 4 bases and J shed 0 bases, with 4 bases lying between them. Per the germline V gene, CDR1 is MNHEY and CDR2 is SMNVEV (reference sequence). The CDR3 DNA follows: TGTGCCAGCAGTTGGAGCTCTGGGGCCAACGTCCTGACTTTC. This translates into CASSWSSGANVLTF.

The chain combines TRBV7-9 with TRBJ2-7, with 13 bases aligning to TRBD2. The CDR3 has 19 amino acids. The V and J ends lost 5 bases and 1 base, in that order; junction bases with no gene match: 14. From germline, CDR1 is SEHNR and CDR2 FQNEAQ (reference sequence). CDR3 DNA: TGTGCCAGCAGCCAGGGACTAGCGGGATTGGGGATGAGTTCCTACGAGCAGTACTTC. Residues: CASSQGLAGLGMSSYEQYF.

This clone was observed a single time. The chain carries TRBV29-1 and TRBJ2-1, with D possibly being TRBD2 (5 bases). The CDR3 is 14 residues long. Looked up from germline, CDR1 is SQVTM and CDR2 is ANQGSEA. V was shortened by 8 bases and J by 1 base, with 15 bases between the two germline ends. CDR3 protein: CSYRTPGSYNEQFF. In DNA form, the CDR3 reads TGCAGCTATAGAACTCCGGGATCCTACAATGAGCAGTTCTTC.

The rearrangement uses TRBV11-2 and TRBJ1-2, with D perhaps TRBD1 (5 bases). This CDR3 has 13 residues. V dropped 4 bases and J dropped 8 bases, with 14 bases sitting between them. In germline, CDR1 is SGHAT, CDR2 FQNNGV. The CDR3 nucleotides read TGTGCCAGCAGCTCCATCGACAGTCCGGGCTACACCTTC. This gives the protein CASSSIDSPGYTF.

The gene calls are TRBV7-2 and TRBJ2-7, with D possibly matching TRBD2 (6 bases). The V end lost 5 bases, the J end lost 0 bases, and 11 bases lay between the germline ends. The germline V gene encodes CDR1 SGHTA and CDR2 FQGNSA. The CDR3 has 14 amino acids. CDR3 nucleotides: TGTGCCAGCAGCCTCCCGGGACTCTCCTACGAGCAGTACTTC. Protein sequence: CASSLPGLSYEQYF. Full variable domain (remainder filled in from reference TRBV7-2 and TRBJ2-7): GAGVSQSPSNKVTEKGKDVELRCDPISGHTALYWYRQSLGQGLEFLIYFQGNSAPDKSGLPSDRFSAERTGGSVSTLTIQRTQQEDSAVYLCASSLPGLSYEQYFGPGTRLTVT.

This chain uses TRBV4-2 with TRBJ1-5; D is undetermined. The germline V gene encodes CDR1 LGHNA and CDR2 YNFKEQ. V gave up 4 bases and J gave up 0 bases, with 10 bases separating them. The CDR3 is made up of 15 amino acids. The CDR3, as DNA: TGTGCCAGCAGCCCCGCAGTTAATAGCAATCAGCCCCAGCATTTT. The encoded protein is CASSPAVNSNQPQHF.

The chain couples TRBV7-9 to TRBJ2-3, with D possibly being TRBD2 (5 bases). This CDR3 region has 15 residues. Trimming took off 7 bases at V and 0 bases at J, with 14 bases between the two ends. Germline values: CDR1 SEHNR, CDR2 FQNEAQ (reference sequence). CDR3 nucleotides: TGTGCCAGCACCCCGGTAGGAGGTAGCACAGATACGCAGTATTTT. This gives the protein CASTPVGGSTDTQYF.